Below are 10 T cell receptor beta chains sequenced from a single sample in a study of cytomegalovirus exposure and HLA in healthy donors. With 60 Vbeta and 13 Jbeta primers, the PCR was carried out. Measured with immunoSEQ multiplex PCR; TCRdb has only the in-frame clones, and not every one. The record lists approximately 100,000 clones, of which the ten most abundant hold around 3.5%. Source material: PBMCs. The origin of the receptors is a man aged 35 to 55 in good health and CMV-seronegative.

The chain carries TRBV7-2 and TRBJ1-5; D unresolved. V lost 4 bases and J 5 bases, leaving 9 bases between the germline ends. The CDR3 runs to 13 residues. Looked up from germline, CDR1 is SGHTA and CDR2 is FQGNSA. CDR3 sequence: CASSSVRDQPQHF. DNA for the CDR3: TGTGCCAGCAGCTCAGTGAGGGATCAGCCCCAGCATTTT.

This chain connects TRBV11-2 to TRBJ2-7; D perhaps matches TRBD1 (6 bases). The CDR3 consists of 14 residues. The germline V gene encodes CDR1 SGHAT and CDR2 FQNNGV. Between the trimmed V and J ends, which lost 1 base and 3 bases, there was a span of 10 bases. The DNA of the CDR3 is TGTGCCAGCAGCTTAGGCAGGGGACGCTACGAGCAGTACTTC. Translating gives CASSLGRGRYEQYF.

This chain connects TRBV6-6 to TRBJ2-2; TRBD2 might be the D (6 bases). Trimming took off 7 bases at V and 3 bases at J, with 15 bases between the two ends. From germline, CDR1 is MNHNY and CDR2 SVGAGI (reference sequence). This CDR3 is 15 amino acids long. The CDR3 DNA follows: TGTGCCAGCACCCAAACCGGGACTTACACCGGGGAGCTGTTTTTT. It codes for CASTQTGTYTGELFF.

The chain carries TRBV4-3 and TRBJ1-4; D uncertain. Germline assignment: CDR1 LGHNA and CDR2 YSLEER. The V end was cut by 0 bases, the J end by 8 bases, with 13 bases between. This CDR3 has 15 residues. The DNA of the CDR3 is TGCGCCAGCAGCCAAGATTACGGTGTATGGGAAAAACTGTTTTTT. Translation gives CASSQDYGVWEKLFF.

The gene calls are TRBV6-6 and TRBJ2-2; possible D gene TRBD1, 5 bases. The germline V gene encodes CDR1 MNHNY and CDR2 SVGAGI (reference sequence). Trimming took 6 bases from V and 0 from J, leaving 8 bases between them. This CDR3 has 14 amino acids. The CDR3 DNA is TGTGCCAGCAGCCAGGGTCCGAACACCGGGGAGCTGTTTTTT. Protein product: CASSQGPNTGELFF.

DNA of the CDR3: TGTGCCAGTAGTATCAGCGGGAACACAGATACGCAGTATTTT. It yields the protein CASSISGNTDTQYF. The V call is TRBV19, the J call TRBJ2-3; 7 bases are shared with TRBD2. The germline V gene encodes CDR1 LNHDA and CDR2 SQIVND (reference sequence). Germline trimming cut 3 bases from V and 2 bases from J; bases unmatched to any gene: 2. The CDR3 sequence is 14 residues long.

V and J are TRBV7-9 and TRBJ2-7, with 14 positions matching TRBD2. This CDR3 has 19 amino acids. Germline V gene data show CDR1 as SEHNR and CDR2 as FQNEAQ (reference sequence). The V gene end was trimmed by 4 bases and the J gene end by 1 base; junction bases not matched to a gene: 12. CDR3 bases: TGTGCCAGCAGCTCACATCCCGGGACTAGCGGGAGAAGATCCTACGAGCAGTACTTC. This codes for CASSSHPGTSGRRSYEQYF.

The V gene is TRBV7-9, the J gene TRBJ2-3; D is possibly TRBD2 (5 bases). CDR3 length equals 16 residues. V dropped 5 bases and J dropped 6 bases, with 21 bases sitting between them. CDR1 is SEHNR, CDR2 FQNEAQ, per germline (reference sequence). The CDR3 here is CASSTSTPLWRDTQYF. CDR3 DNA sequence: TGTGCCAGCAGCACGTCGACTCCTCTTTGGAGGGATACGCAGTATTTT. The full variable domain, completed using reference TRBV7-9 and TRBJ2-3, is DTGVSQNPRHKITKRGQNVTFRCDPISEHNRLYWYRQTLGQGPEFLTYFQNEAQLEKSRLLSDRFSAERPKGSFSTLEIQRTEQGDSAMYLCASSTSTPLWRDTQYFGPGTRLTVL.

The gene calls are TRBV6-5 and TRBJ1-2; 7 nucleotides agree with TRBD1. This CDR3 is built from 13 residues. CDR1 is MNHEY, CDR2 SVGAGI, per germline. V dropped 2 bases and J dropped 7; count of bases not matched to a gene: 4. The CDR3 region has the DNA TGTGCCAGCAGTTACGACAGGGACGGTGGCTACACCTTC. It specifies CASSYDRDGGYTF.

The chain combines TRBV4-1 with TRBJ2-5; D gene ambiguous. Germline CDR1 MGHRA, CDR2 YSYEKL. This CDR3 is built from 15 residues. V was shortened by 0 bases and J by 5 bases, with 13 bases between the two germline ends. Written as DNA, the CDR3 is TGCGCCAGCAGCCAAGAACGGTTCTCTCGGGAGACCCAGTACTTC. This sequence encodes CASSQERFSRETQYF.